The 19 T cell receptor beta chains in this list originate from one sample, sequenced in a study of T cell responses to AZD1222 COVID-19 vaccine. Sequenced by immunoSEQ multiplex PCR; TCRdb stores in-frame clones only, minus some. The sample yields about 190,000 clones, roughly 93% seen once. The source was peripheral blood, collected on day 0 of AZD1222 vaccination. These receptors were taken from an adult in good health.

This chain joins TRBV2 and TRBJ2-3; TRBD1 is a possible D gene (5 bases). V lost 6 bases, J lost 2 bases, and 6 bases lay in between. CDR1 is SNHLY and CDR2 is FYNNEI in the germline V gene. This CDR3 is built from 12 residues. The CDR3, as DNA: TGTGCCAGCAGGACAGACACAGATACGCAGTATTTT. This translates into CASRTDTDTQYF. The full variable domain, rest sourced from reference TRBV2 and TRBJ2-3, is EPEVTQTPSHQVTQMGQEVILRCVPISNHLYFYWYRQILGQKVEFLVSFYNNEISEKSEIFDDQFSVERPDGSNFTLKIRSTKLEDSAMYFCASRTDTDTQYFGPGTRLTVL.

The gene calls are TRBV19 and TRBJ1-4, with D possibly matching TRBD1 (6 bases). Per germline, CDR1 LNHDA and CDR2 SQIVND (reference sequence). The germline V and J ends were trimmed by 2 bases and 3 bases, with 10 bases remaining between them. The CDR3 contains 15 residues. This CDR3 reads CASSILGQANEKLFF. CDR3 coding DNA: TGTGCCAGTAGTATACTGGGACAAGCTAATGAAAAACTGTTTTTT.

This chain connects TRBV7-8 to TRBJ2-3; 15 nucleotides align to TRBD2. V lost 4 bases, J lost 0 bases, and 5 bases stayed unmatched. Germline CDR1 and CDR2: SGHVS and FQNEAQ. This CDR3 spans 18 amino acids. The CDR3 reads CASSSGLAGGGSTDTQYF. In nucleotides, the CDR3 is TGTGCCAGCAGCTCGGGACTAGCGGGGGGAGGGAGCACAGATACGCAGTATTTT.

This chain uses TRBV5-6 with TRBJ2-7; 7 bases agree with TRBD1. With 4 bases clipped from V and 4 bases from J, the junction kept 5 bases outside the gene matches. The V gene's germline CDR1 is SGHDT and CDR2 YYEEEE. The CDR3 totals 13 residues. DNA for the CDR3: TGTGCCAGCAGCCGAGGGACAGAATACGAGCAGTACTTC. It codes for CASSRGTEYEQYF.

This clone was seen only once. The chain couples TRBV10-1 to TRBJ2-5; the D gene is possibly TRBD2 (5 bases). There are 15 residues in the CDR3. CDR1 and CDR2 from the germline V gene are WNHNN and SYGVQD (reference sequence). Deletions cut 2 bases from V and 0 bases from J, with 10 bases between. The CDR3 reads CASSETASYQETQYF. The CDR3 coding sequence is TGCGCCAGCAGTGAGACGGCTAGCTACCAAGAGACCCAGTACTTC.

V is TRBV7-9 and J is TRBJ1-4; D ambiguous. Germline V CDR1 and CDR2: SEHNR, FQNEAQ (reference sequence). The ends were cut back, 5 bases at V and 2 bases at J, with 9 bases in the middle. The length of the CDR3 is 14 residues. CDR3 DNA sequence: TGTGCCAGCAGCCCGAGATTCACTAATGAAAAACTGTTTTTT. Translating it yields CASSPRFTNEKLFF.

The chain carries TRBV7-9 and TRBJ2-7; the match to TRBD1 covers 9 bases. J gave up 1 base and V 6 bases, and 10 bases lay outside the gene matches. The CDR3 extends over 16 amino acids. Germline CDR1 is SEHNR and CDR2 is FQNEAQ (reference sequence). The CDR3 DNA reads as TGTGCCAGCAGGCCGAGTGGGACAGGGCTGTCCTACGAGCAGTACTTC. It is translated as CASRPSGTGLSYEQYF.

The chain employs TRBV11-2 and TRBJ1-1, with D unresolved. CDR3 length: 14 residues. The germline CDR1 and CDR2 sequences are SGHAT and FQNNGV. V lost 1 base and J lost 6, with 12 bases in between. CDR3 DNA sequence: TGTGCCAGCAGCTTAGGGACGAAGGGCGCTGAAGCTTTCTTT. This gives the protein CASSLGTKGAEAFF.

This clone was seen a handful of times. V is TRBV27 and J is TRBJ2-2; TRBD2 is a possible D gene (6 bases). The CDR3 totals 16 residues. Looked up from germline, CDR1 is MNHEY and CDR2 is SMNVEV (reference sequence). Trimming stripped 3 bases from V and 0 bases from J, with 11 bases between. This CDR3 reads CASSFLADANTGELFF. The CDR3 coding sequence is TGTGCCAGCAGTTTCTTAGCGGACGCGAACACCGGGGAGCTGTTTTTT.

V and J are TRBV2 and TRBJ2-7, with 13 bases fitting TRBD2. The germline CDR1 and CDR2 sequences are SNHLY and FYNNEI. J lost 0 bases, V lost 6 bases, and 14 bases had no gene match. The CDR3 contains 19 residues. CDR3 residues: CASSDPGLAGQTSSYEQYF. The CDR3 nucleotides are TGTGCCAGCAGCGATCCGGGACTAGCGGGGCAAACCAGCTCCTACGAGCAGTACTTC. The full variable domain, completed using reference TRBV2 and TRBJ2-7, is EPEVTQTPSHQVTQMGQEVILRCVPISNHLYFYWYRQILGQKVEFLVSFYNNEISEKSEIFDDQFSVERPDGSNFTLKIRSTKLEDSAMYFCASSDPGLAGQTSSYEQYFGPGTRLTVT.

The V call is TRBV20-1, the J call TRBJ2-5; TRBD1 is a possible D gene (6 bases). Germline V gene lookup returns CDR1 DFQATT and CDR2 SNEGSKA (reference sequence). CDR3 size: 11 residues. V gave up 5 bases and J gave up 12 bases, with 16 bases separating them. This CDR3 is CSARTGRLEYF. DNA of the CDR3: TGCAGTGCTCGAACAGGGCGACTTGAGTACTTC.

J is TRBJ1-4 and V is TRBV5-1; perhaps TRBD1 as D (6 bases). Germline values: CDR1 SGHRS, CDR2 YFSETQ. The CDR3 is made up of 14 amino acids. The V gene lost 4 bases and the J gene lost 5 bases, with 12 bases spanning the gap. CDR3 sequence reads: CASSPDRGNEKLFF. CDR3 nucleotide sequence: TGCGCCAGCAGCCCGGACAGAGGAAATGAAAAACTGTTTTTT.

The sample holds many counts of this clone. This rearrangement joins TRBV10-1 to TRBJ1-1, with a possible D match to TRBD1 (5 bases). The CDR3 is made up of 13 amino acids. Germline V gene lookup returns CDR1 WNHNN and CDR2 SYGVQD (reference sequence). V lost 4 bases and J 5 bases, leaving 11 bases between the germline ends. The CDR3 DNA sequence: TGCGCCAGCAGTGCTAGGGGTCGGACTGAAGCTTTCTTT. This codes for CASSARGRTEAFF.

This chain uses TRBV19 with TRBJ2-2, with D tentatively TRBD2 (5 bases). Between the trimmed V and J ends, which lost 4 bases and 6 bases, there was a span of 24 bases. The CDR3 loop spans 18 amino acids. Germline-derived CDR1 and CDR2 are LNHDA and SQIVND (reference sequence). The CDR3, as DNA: TGTGCCAGTAGTACAGACCTTACCTCCCGGCTAGCTGCCGGGGAGCTGTTTTTT. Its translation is CASSTDLTSRLAAGELFF.

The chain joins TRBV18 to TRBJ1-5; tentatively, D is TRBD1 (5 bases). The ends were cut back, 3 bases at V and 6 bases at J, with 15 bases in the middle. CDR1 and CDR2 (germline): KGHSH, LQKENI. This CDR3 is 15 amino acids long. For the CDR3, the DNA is TGTGCCAGCTCACCTTCGGGGCAGGGAGGTCAGCCCCAGCATTTT. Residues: CASSPSGQGGQPQHF.

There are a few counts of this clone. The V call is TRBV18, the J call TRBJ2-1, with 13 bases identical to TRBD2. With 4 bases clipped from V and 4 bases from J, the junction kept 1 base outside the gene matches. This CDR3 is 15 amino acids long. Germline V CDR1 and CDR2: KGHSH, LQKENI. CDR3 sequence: CASSQGLAGYNEQFF. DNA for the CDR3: TGTGCCAGCTCACAGGGACTAGCGGGGTACAATGAGCAGTTCTTC.

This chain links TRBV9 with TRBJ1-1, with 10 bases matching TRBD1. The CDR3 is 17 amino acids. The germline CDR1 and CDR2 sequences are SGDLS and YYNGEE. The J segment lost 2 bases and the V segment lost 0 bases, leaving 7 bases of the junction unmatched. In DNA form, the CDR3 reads TGTGCCAGCAGCGTAGCCGCCGGGACAGGGGTTAACACTGAAGCTTTCTTT. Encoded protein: CASSVAAGTGVNTEAFF.

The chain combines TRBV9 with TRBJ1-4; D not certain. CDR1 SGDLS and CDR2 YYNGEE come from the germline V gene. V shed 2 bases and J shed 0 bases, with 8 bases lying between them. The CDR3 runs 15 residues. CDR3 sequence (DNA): TGTGCCAGCAGCGTCAACAGTGCAACTAATGAAAAACTGTTTTTT. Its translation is CASSVNSATNEKLFF.

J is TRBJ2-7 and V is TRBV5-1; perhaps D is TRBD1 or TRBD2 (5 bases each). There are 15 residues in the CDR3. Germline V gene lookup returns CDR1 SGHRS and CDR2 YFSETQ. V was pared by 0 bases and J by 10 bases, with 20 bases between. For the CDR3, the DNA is TGCGCCAGCAGCTTGGCTGGGGGTGGCCGAGTAACTCAGTACTTC. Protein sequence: CASSLAGGGRVTQYF. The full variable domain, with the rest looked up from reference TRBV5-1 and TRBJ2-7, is KAGVTQTPRYLIKTRGQQVTLSCSPISGHRSVSWYQQTPGQGLQFLFEYFSETQRNKGNFPGRFSGRQFSNSRSEMNVSTLELGDSALYLCASSLAGGGRVTQYFGPGTRLTVT.